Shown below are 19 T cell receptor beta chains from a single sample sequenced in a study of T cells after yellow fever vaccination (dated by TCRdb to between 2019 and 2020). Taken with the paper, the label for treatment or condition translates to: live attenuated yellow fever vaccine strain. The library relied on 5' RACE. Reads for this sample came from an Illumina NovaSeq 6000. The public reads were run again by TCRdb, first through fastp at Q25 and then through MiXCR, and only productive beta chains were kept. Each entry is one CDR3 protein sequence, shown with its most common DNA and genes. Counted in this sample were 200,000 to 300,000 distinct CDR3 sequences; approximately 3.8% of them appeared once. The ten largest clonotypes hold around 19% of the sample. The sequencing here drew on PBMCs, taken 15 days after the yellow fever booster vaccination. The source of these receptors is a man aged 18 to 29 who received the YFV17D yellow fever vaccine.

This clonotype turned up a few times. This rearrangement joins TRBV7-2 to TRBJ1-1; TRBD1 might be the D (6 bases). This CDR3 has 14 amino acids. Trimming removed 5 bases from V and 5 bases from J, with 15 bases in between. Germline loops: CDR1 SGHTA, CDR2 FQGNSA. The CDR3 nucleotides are TGTGCCAGCAGCATAGGACACAGGGAAACTGAAGCTTTCTTT. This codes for CASSIGHRETEAFF.

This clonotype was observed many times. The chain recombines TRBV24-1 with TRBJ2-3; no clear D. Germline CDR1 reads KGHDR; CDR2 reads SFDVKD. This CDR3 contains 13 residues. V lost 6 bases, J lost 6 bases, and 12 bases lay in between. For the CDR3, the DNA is TGTGCCACCAGTAGACCCGTCGCGGATACGCAGTATTTT. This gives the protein CATSRPVADTQYF.

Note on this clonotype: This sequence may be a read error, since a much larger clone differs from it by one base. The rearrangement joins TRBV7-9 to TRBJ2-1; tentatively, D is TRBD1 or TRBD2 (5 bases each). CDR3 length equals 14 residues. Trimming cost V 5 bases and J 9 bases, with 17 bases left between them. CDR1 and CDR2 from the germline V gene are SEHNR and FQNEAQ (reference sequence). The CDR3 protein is CASSPSEGHTEQFF. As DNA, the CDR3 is TGTGCCAGCAGCCCATCCGAGGGGCACACTGAGCAGTTCTTC. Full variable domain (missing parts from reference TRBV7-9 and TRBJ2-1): DTGVSQNPRHKITKRGQNVTFRCDPISEHNRLYWYRQTLGQGPEFLTYFQNEAQLEKSRLLSDRFSAERPKGSFSTLEIQRTEQGDSAMYLCASSPSEGHTEQFFGPGTRLTVL.

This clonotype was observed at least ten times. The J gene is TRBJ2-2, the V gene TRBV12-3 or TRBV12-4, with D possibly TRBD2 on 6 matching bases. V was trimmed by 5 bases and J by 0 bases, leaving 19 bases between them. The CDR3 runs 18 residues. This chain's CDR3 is CASSPPAGRLSNTGELFF. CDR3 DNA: TGTGCCAGCAGTCCCCCGGCGGGAAGGCTTTCGAACACCGGGGAGCTGTTTTTT.

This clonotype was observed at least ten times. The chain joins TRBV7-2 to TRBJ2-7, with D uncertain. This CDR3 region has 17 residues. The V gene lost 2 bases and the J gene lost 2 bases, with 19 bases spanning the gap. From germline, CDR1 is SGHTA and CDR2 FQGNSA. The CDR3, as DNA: TGTGCCAGCAGCTTACCCCGTTTGGCAGGCGAAACCTACGAGCAGTACTTC. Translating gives CASSLPRLAGETYEQYF. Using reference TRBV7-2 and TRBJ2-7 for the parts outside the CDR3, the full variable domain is GAGVSQSPSNKVTEKGKDVELRCDPISGHTALYWYRQSLGQGLEFLIYFQGNSAPDKSGLPSDRFSAERTGGSVSTLTIQRTQQEDSAVYLCASSLPRLAGETYEQYFGPGTRLTVT.

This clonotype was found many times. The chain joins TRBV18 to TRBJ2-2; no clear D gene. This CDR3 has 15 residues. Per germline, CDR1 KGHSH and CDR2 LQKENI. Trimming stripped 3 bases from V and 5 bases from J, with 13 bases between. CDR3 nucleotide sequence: TGTGCCAGCTCACCCCTAGTGACGACGACCGGGGAGCTGTTTTTT. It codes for CASSPLVTTTGELFF.

The chain's CDR3 is CASSQGQSGEPQHF. CDR3 DNA: TGCGCCAGCAGCCAAGGCCAGTCCGGGGAGCCCCAGCATTTT. This chain uses TRBV4-1 with TRBJ1-5; D gene ambiguous. The V gene's germline CDR1 is MGHRA and CDR2 YSYEKL. The CDR3 contains 14 residues. Trimming pared 1 base from V and 8 bases from J, leaving 12 bases between.

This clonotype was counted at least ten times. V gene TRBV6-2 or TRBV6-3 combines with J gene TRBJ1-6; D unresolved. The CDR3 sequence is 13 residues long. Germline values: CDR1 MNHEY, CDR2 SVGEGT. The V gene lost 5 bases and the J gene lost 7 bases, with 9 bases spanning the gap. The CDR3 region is CASSVVENSPLHF. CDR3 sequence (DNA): TGTGCCAGCAGTGTGGTCGAGAATTCACCCCTCCACTTT.

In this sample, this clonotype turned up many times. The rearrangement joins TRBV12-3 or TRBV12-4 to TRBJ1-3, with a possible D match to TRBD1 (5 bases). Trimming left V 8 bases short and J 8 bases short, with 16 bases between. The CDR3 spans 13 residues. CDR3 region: CASGPAGRDTIYF. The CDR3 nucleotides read TGTGCCAGCGGACCGGCAGGGCGAGACACCATATATTTT.

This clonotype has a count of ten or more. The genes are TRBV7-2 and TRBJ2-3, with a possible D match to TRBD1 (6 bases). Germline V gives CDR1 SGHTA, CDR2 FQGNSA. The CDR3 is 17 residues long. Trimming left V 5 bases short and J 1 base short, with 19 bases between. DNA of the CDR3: TGTGCCAGCAGCCCTCCGGCAGGGACACTCGGCACAGATACGCAGTATTTT. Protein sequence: CASSPPAGTLGTDTQYF.

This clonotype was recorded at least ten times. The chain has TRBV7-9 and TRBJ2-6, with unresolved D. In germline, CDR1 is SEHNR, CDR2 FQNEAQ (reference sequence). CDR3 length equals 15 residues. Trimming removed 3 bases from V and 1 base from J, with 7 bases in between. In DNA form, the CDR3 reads TGTGCCAGCAGCTTTGGCAGATCTGGGGCCAACGTCCTGACTTTC. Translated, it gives CASSFGRSGANVLTF.

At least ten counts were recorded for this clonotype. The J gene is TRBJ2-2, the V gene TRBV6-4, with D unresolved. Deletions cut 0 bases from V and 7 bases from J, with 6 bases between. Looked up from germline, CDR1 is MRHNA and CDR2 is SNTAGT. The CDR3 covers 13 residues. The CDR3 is CASSDSEVGELFF. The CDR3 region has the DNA TGTGCCAGCAGTGACTCAGAGGTCGGGGAGCTGTTTTTT.

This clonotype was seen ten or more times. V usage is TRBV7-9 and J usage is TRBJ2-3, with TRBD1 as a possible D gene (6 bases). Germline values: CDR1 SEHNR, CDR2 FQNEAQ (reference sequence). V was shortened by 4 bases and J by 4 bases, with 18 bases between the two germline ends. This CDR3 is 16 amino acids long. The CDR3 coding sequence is TGTGCCAGCAGCTCGGAAAGGACAGCGAGTGCAGATACGCAGTATTTT. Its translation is CASSSERTASADTQYF.

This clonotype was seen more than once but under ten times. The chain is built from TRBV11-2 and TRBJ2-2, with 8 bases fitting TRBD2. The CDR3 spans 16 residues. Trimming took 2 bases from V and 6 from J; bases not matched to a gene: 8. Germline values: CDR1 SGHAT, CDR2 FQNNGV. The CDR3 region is CASSLHGGAISGELFF. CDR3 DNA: TGTGCCAGCAGCTTACACGGGGGGGCAATATCCGGGGAGCTGTTTTTT.

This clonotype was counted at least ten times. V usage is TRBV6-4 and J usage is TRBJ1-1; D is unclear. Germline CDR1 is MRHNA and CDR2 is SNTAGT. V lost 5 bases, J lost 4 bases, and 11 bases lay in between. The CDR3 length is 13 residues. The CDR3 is CASSTQEGTEAFF. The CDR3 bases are TGTGCCAGCAGTACCCAGGAGGGCACTGAAGCTTTCTTT.

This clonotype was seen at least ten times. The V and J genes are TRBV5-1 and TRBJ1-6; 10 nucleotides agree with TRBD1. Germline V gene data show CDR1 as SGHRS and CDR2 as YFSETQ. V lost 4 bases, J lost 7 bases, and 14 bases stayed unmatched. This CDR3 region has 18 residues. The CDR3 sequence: CASSLTHSGTGVNSPLHF. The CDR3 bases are TGCGCCAGCAGCCTCACTCATTCCGGGACAGGGGTAAATTCACCCCTCCACTTT.

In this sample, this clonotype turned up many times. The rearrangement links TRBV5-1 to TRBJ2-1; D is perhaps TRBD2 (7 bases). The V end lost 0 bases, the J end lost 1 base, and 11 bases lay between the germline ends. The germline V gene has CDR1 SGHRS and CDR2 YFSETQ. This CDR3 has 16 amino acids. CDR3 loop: CASSLDGGRSYNEQFF. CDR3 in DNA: TGCGCCAGCAGCTTGGACGGGGGGCGTTCCTACAATGAGCAGTTCTTC. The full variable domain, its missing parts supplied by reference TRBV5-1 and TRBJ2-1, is KAGVTQTPRYLIKTRGQQVTLSCSPISGHRSVSWYQQTPGQGLQFLFEYFSETQRNKGNFPGRFSGRQFSNSRSEMNVSTLELGDSALYLCASSLDGGRSYNEQFFGPGTRLTVL.

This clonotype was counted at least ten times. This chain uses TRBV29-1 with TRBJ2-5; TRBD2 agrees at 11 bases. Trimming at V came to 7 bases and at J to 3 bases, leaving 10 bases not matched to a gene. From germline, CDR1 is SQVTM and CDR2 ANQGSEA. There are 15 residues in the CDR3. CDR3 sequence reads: CSDETSGDPKETQYF. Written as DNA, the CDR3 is TGCAGCGACGAGACTAGCGGGGATCCCAAAGAGACCCAGTACTTC.

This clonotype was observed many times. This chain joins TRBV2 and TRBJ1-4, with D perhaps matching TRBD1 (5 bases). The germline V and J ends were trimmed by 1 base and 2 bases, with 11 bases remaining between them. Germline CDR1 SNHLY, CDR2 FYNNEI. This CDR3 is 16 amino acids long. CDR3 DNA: TGTGCCAGCAGTGAAGGCAGGGTAGCGACTAATGAAAAACTGTTTTTT. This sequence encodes CASSEGRVATNEKLFF. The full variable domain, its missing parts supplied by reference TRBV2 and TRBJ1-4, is EPEVTQTPSHQVTQMGQEVILRCVPISNHLYFYWYRQILGQKVEFLVSFYNNEISEKSEIFDDQFSVERPDGSNFTLKIRSTKLEDSAMYFCASSEGRVATNEKLFFGSGTQLSVL.